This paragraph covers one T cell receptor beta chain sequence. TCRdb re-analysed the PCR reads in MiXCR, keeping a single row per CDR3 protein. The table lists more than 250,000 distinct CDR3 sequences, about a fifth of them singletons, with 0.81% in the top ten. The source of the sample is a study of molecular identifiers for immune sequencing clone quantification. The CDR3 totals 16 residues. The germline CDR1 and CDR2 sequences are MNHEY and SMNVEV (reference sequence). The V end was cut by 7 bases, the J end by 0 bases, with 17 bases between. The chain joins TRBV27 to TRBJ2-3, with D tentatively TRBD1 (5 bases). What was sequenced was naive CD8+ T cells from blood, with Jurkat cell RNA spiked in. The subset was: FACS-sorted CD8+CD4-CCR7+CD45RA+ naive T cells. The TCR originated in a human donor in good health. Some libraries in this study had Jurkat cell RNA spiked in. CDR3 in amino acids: CASTKGRGRSTDTQYF. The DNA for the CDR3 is TGTGCCAGCACAAAGGGAAGGGGTCGCAGCACAGATACGCAGTATTTT.